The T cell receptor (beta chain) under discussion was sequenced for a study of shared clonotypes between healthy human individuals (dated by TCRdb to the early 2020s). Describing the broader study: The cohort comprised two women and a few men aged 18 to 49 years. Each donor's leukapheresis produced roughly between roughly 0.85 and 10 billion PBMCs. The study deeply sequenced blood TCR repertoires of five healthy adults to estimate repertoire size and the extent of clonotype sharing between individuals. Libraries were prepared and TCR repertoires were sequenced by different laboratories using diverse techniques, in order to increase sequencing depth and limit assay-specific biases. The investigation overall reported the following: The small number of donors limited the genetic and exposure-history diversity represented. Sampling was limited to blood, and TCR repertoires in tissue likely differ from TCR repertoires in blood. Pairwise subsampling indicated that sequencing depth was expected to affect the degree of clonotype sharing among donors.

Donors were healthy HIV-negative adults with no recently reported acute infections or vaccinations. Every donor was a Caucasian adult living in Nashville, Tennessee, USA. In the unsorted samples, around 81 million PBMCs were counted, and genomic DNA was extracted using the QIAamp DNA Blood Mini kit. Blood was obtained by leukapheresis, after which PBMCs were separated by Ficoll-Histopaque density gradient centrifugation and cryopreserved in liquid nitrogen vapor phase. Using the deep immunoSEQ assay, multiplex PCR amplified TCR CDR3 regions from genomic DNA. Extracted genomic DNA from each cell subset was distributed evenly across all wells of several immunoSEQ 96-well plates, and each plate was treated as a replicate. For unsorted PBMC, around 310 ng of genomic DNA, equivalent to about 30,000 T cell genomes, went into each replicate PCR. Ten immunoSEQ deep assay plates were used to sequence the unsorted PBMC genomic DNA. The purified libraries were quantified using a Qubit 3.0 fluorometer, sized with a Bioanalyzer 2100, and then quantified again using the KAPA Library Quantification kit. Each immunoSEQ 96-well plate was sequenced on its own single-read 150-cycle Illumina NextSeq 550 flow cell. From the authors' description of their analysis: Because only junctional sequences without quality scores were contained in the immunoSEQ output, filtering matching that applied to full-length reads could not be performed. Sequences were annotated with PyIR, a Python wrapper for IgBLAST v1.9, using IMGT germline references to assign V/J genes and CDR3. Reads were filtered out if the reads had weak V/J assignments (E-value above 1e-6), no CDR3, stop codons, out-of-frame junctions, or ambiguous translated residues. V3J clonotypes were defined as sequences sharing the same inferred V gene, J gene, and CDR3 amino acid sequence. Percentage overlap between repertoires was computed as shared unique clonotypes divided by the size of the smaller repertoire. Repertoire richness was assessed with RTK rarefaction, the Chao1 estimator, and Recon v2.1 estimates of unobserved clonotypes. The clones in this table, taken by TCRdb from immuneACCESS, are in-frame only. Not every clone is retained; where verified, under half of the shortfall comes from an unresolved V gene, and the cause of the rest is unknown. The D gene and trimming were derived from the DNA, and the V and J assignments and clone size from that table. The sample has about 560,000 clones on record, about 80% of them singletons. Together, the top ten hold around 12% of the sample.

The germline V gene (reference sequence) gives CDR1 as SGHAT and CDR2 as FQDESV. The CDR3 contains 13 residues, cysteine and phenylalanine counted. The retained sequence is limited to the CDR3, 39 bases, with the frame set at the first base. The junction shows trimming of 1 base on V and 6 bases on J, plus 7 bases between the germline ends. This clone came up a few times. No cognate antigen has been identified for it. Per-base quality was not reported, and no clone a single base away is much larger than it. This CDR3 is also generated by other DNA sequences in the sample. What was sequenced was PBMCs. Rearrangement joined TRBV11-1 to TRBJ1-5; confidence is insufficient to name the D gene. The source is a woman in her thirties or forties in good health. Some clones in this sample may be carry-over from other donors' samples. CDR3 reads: CASSLELGQPQHF. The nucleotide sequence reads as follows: TGTGCCAGCAGCTTAGAGTTGGGTCAGCCCCAGCATTTT.